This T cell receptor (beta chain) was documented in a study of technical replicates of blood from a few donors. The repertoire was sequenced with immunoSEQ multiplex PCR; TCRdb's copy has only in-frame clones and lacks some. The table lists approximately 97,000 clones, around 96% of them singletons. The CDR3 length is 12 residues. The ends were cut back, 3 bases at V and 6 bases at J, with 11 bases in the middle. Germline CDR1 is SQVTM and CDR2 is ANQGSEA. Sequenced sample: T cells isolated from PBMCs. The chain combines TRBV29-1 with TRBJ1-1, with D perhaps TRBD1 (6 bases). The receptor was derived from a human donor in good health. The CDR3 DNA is TGCAGCGTTGATGGGGGCAGCGCTGAAGCTTTCTTT. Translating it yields CSVDGGSAEAFF.